This T cell receptor (beta chain) was sequenced in a study of identical twins' blood T cells (dated by TCRdb to the early 2010s). Regarding the complete study: Around 50 million Illumina reads were obtained across around twelve libraries, of which six were alpha-chain libraries and six were beta-chain libraries. TCR alpha and beta chain repertoires of three pairs of monozygous twins were compared using next-generation sequencing to assess genetic influence on repertoire formation. General study outcomes and caveats: The count of CDR3 clonotypes shared by two donors depended mainly on the product of the two donors' cloneset sizes, and twins did not clearly depart from this trend. V gene usage, even among non-selected out-of-frame TCRbeta clonotypes, was reported to be markedly more similar within twin pairs than between unrelated donors. Because the twins were raised together, environmental influences could not be ruled out as an explanation for the similarity between twins. Among the most abundant TCRbeta clonotypes, every donor shared more CDR3 sequences with her own twin than with unrelated donors. The study stated that the proposed role of the TCRalpha J segment in MHC recognition during thymic selection needs to be validated by independent studies.

The method behind the library was 5' RACE. Instrument on record: Illumina Genome Analyzer IIx. To prepare the RNA-based TCR cDNA libraries, a previously described protocol was followed, with several modifications. To prevent cross-contamination, sample-specific barcodes were added to both ends of each TCR cDNA library during cDNA synthesis and amplification. The authors processed their data as follows. Each library contained about 2.2 to 3.6 million CDR3-containing reads, and somewhere between about 90,000 and nearly 550,000 clonotypes were identified for each individual. After reads with improper barcode index combinations were thrown out, a cloneset for each library was built using the MiTCR software. While assembling CDR3 clonotypes, MiTCR filtered or rescued low-quality reads and corrected PCR and sequencing errors. Artificial out-of-frame clonotypes were mapped to in-frame sequences, with one indel allowed in the CDR3, and then removed. Similarity of V and J gene usage between donors was measured as Jensen-Shannon divergence divided by mean entropy. The public reads were run again by TCRdb, first through fastp at Q25 and then through MiXCR, and only productive beta chains were kept. Each entry is one CDR3 protein sequence, shown with its most common DNA and genes. The V and J calls follow TCRdb's processing rather than the paper's. This sample comprises hundreds of thousands of distinct CDR3 sequences, over 25% of them detected only once. The ten largest clones take up approximately 6.6% of the sample.

The donors were six healthy women who made up three monozygous twin pairs. All three twin pairs had been reared together, and it was thought likely that the same infectious agents and vaccines had been met by these twin pairs. TCR cDNA libraries were prepared from RNA that had been isolated from peripheral blood mononuclear cells. Reading from cysteine to phenylalanine, the CDR3 counts 16 amino acids. The only DNA kept is the CDR3, 48 bases in frame from the first base. The germline V gene encodes CDR1 LGHNT and CDR2 FRNRAP. The V end gives up 1 base and the J end 6 bases, leaving 11 bases in the junction not matched to a gene. As to this clonotype: Its antigen target is currently unknown. There are no base qualities to consult, and no much larger clone falls within one base.

Material: PBMCs. The chain uses TRBV12-5 and TRBJ1-2; TRBD1 agrees with 7 junctional bases. This clonotype originated in a woman aged 18-55 years in good health. DNA sequence: TGTGCTAGTGGTTTGGCCACGGGACAGCCTCTGAATGGCTACACCTTC. Its translation reads: CASGLATGQPLNGYTF.